The TCR beta chain under discussion was sequenced for a study of blood T cell repertoires in COVID-19. Only in-frame clones appear in the TCRdb table, and some are missing; sequencing was by immunoSEQ multiplex PCR. The data show 150,000 to 200,000 clones, with approximately 84% seen just once and approximately 11% held by the top ten. Deletions cut 0 bases from V and 0 bases from J, with 6 bases between. The V gene's germline CDR1 is SEHNR and CDR2 FQNEAQ (reference sequence). The CDR3 covers 14 residues. Specimen: peripheral blood. This sequence was found in a man between 70 and 80 years old with active or convalescent COVID-19. This chain links TRBV7-9 with TRBJ2-7; D remains unclear. CDR3 protein: CASSLAAYSYEQYF. The CDR3 DNA is TGTGCCAGCAGCTTAGCTGCCTACTCCTACGAGCAGTACTTC.